The T cell receptor beta chain under discussion was sequenced for a study of spatial heterogeneity in lung cancer. Study findings and constraints: The appearance of ubiquitous expanded tumor TCRs in blood was greater at resection than follow-up.

Relative to its sample, this clonotype is medium-sized. Antigen specificity is unknown. Time point of the sample: sample taken at primary tumor resection. In each case, whole RNA from tumor, nontumor lung or frozen PBMC was sequenced unsorted. In the library, each TCR cDNA molecule bore its own unique molecular identifier. TCRdb re-analysed the 5' RACE reads in MiXCR, keeping a single row per CDR3 protein. The top ten hold around 28% of the sample, which has about 36,000 distinct CDR3 sequences, roughly 5% seen once. This sample comprised PBMCs, obtained at surgery. This clonotype originated in a female donor with early-stage non-small cell lung cancer.

The CDR3 spells CASSSRGSGSTDTQYF. In DNA, the CDR3 is TGTGCCAGCAGTTCCCGAGGTAGCGGGAGCACAGATACGCAGTATTTT. V usage is TRBV27 and J usage is TRBJ2-3; 7 nucleotides agree with TRBD2. Germline loops: CDR1 MNHEY, CDR2 SMNVEV (reference sequence). J was trimmed by 0 bases and V by 4 bases; bases with no gene match: 7. CDR3 length: 16 residues.